This T cell receptor beta chain was retrieved from a study of control samples from healthy donors and cancer patients (dated by TCRdb to about 2020). The library was made by the immunoSEQ multiplex PCR assay. TCRdb's version of the immuneACCESS table is confined to in-frame rearrangements and falls short of the full clone set. An unresolved V gene accounts for under half of the shortfall where checked; the remainder is of unknown origin. For this sample there are 120,000 or so clones; about 90% appear just once. Clones ranked in the top ten supply around 1.8% of the sample. Trimming takes 6 bases from V and 5 bases from J, and the germline ends sit 13 bases apart. Taken from cysteine to phenylalanine, the CDR3 has 13 residues. Only the CDR3 portion is preserved as DNA: 39 bases, with reading frame beginning at the first base. From a lookup of the germline V gene, CDR1 and CDR2 are SGHTA and FQGTGA.

For this clone: The clone's antigen remains unknown. Base-call qualities are not available, and no considerably larger clone is one nucleotide away.

The rearranged chain carries TRBV7-3 and TRBJ1-1; TRBD1 is possibly the D segment (5 matching bases). The source is a young man in good health. The sample taken for sequencing was blood. In nucleotide form, the sequence is TGTGCCAGCAGAGTCGGGGAGGGGACTGAAGCTTTCTTT. It codes for CASRVGEGTEAFF.